This TCR beta chain was observed in a study of beta chain features in type 1 diabetes. CDR1 is ENHRY and CDR2 is SYGVKD in the germline V gene. Trimming removed 2 bases at V and 5 bases at J, with 6 bases between. This CDR3 has 12 residues. Regarding the study as a whole: Among patients with Type 1 diabetes, TCRB CDR3s were moderately but significantly shorter in every one of the four CD4+ subsets.

About this clone itself: Its antigen is currently unknown.

Sequencing targeted expressed TCRB transcripts, as all isolated RNA had been reverse transcribed. Produced via immunoSEQ multiplex PCR; TCRdb's table is partial and in-frame only. In the table there are about 250,000 clones, 11% of which are singletons. The sample was naive CD4+ T cells from blood. The gene calls are TRBV10-3 and TRBJ1-1; no firm D call. The TCR was taken from a man aged 30 to 39 with type 1 diabetes. The CDR3 region has the DNA TGTGCCATCAGTGAGGGAGGGACTGAAGCTTTCTTT. Protein product: CAISEGGTEAFF.